These T cell receptor beta chains were read from a single sample in a study of T cells in narcolepsy. Data came from immunoSEQ multiplex PCR; TCRdb stores just in-frame clones and leaves some out. The table records about 31,000 clones, 78% of them present only once. The sequencing sample was made of CD45RA- memory CD4+ T cells from PBMCs. The receptors derive from a human donor with narcolepsy. The CDR3 runs from the conserved cysteine through the conserved F or W. Each record gives: clone size, V gene, D gene, J gene, CDR3 length, CDR3 DNA, CDR3 protein. D genes are given only for firm matches. Clone size is given for some rows only: seen once, a few or many times, or a class if the clone is expanded.

clone size: once; V gene: TRBV4-1; D gene: .; J gene: TRBJ1-5; CDR3 length: 15; CDR3 DNA: TGCGCCAGCAGCCAAGATCTTGACAGGCAGTTCGCCCAGCATTTT; CDR3 protein: CASSQDLDRQFAQHF
clone size: .; V gene: TRBV6-4; D gene: TRBD2; J gene: TRBJ2-1; CDR3 length: 15; CDR3 DNA: TGTGCCAGCAGTCCTACTAGCGGGAGGGGCAATGAGCAGTTCTTC; CDR3 protein: CASSPTSGRGNEQFF
clone size: .; V gene: TRBV5-1; D gene: TRBD2; J gene: TRBJ2-2; CDR3 length: 17; CDR3 DNA: TGCGCCAGCAGCTTGTTTGCGACTAGCGGTTACACCGGGGAGCTGTTTTTT; CDR3 protein: CASSLFATSGYTGELFF
clone size: .; V gene: TRBV28; D gene: TRBD1; J gene: TRBJ1-1; CDR3 length: 14; CDR3 DNA: TGTGCCAGCAGCAACGACAGGGGGAACACTGAAGCTTTCTTT; CDR3 protein: CASSNDRGNTEAFF
clone size: medium-sized; V gene: TRBV6-1; D gene: .; J gene: TRBJ1-1; CDR3 length: 12; CDR3 DNA: TGTGCCAGCAGTCCTCCCATCCTGGAAGCTTTCTTT; CDR3 protein: CASSPPILEAFF
clone size: once; V gene: TRBV6-1; D gene: .; J gene: TRBJ2-3; CDR3 length: 14; CDR3 DNA: TGTGCCAGCAGTGAAGTGCCACTTCCAGATACGCAGTATTTT; CDR3 protein: CASSEVPLPDTQYF
clone size: .; V gene: TRBV6-1; D gene: .; J gene: TRBJ2-1; CDR3 length: 14; CDR3 DNA: TGTGCCAGCATACGGGACCCAGAACGGGGTGAGCAGTTCTTC; CDR3 protein: CASIRDPERGEQFF
clone size: .; V gene: TRBV19; D gene: .; J gene: TRBJ1-5; CDR3 length: 16; CDR3 DNA: TGTGCCAGTAGTACCCACCAGGATTATAGCAATCAGCCCCAGCATTTT; CDR3 protein: CASSTHQDYSNQPQHF
clone size: .; V gene: TRBV12-5; D gene: .; J gene: TRBJ2-3; CDR3 length: 14; CDR3 DNA: TGTGCTAGTGCCCCTACGGAAATCACAGATACGCAGTATTTT; CDR3 protein: CASAPTEITDTQYF
clone size: .; V gene: TRBV5-1; D gene: TRBD1; J gene: TRBJ1-3; CDR3 length: 16; CDR3 DNA: TGCGCCAGCAGCCGCCTTGACAGGGCGGTGGAAAACACCATATATTTT; CDR3 protein: CASSRLDRAVENTIYF
clone size: .; V gene: TRBV4-1; D gene: .; J gene: TRBJ2-2; CDR3 length: 15; CDR3 DNA: TGCGCCAGCTCAGACGGTCAGGCTCGCACCGGGGAGCTGTTTTTT; CDR3 protein: CASSDGQARTGELFF
clone size: .; V gene: TRBV19; D gene: .; J gene: TRBJ1-3; CDR3 length: 13; CDR3 DNA: TGTGCCAGTAGTTTGAGGGTTGGAAACACCATATATTTT; CDR3 protein: CASSLRVGNTIYF
clone size: .; V gene: TRBV6-1; D gene: TRBD2; J gene: TRBJ2-1; CDR3 length: 13; CDR3 DNA: TGTGCCAGCAATCCTAGCGGGCACAATGAGCAGTTCTTC; CDR3 protein: CASNPSGHNEQFF
clone size: .; V gene: TRBV7-3; D gene: .; J gene: TRBJ2-7; CDR3 length: 13; CDR3 DNA: TGTGCCAGCAGCTTAGACGGGGCGCGGGAGCAGTACTTC; CDR3 protein: CASSLDGAREQYF
clone size: .; V gene: TRBV29-1; D gene: .; J gene: TRBJ1-1; CDR3 length: 12; CDR3 DNA: TGCAGCGCCCGAACGGGAAGCACTGAAGCTTTCTTT; CDR3 protein: CSARTGSTEAFF